The 6 T cell receptor beta chains reported below all come from one sample, sequenced in a study of OX40 agonist ivuxolimab in advanced cancers. Data came from immunoSEQ multiplex PCR; TCRdb stores just in-frame clones and leaves some out. The sample consists of some 50,000 clones, approximately 81% of them appearing once. Specimen: CD4+ or CD8+ T cells sorted from blood, collected in a trial of the OX40 agonist ivuxolimab. All receptors derive from an adult with an advanced solid tumor such as melanoma, head and neck, liver or kidney cancer.

V usage is TRBV5-1 and J usage is TRBJ2-7; 11 nucleotides agree with TRBD2. Germline lookup yields CDR1 SGHRS and CDR2 YFSETQ. V gave up 2 bases and J gave up 6 bases; unmatched junction bases: 7. The CDR3 runs 15 residues. CDR3 protein: CASSFLSGRAGEQYF. CDR3 coding DNA: TGCGCCAGCAGCTTTCTTAGCGGGAGGGCTGGCGAGCAGTACTTC. Full variable domain (missing parts from reference TRBV5-1 and TRBJ2-7): KAGVTQTPRYLIKTRGQQVTLSCSPISGHRSVSWYQQTPGQGLQFLFEYFSETQRNKGNFPGRFSGRQFSNSRSEMNVSTLELGDSALYLCASSFLSGRAGEQYFGPGTRLTVT.

The chain carries TRBV11-3 and TRBJ2-2, with TRBD1 matching 8 bases. V lost 4 bases and J lost 6; bases outside the gene matches: 4. CDR1 and CDR2 (germline): SGHNT, YENEEA. The CDR3 has 14 amino acids. CDR3 sequence (DNA): TGTGCCAGCAGCTCAGACAGGGGTGCCGGGGAGCTGTTTTTT. Its protein product is CASSSDRGAGELFF.

The V call is TRBV5-6, the J call TRBJ2-1; D not resolved. V lost 5 bases and J 0 bases, leaving 12 bases between the germline ends. The CDR3 length is 15 residues. Germline V CDR1 and CDR2: SGHDT, YYEEEE. The CDR3 region is CASRRDPRSYNEQFF. The CDR3 DNA is TGTGCCAGCAGGCGAGACCCGCGCTCCTACAATGAGCAGTTCTTC. Combining the CDR3 with reference TRBV5-6 and TRBJ2-1 gives the whole variable domain DAGVTQSPTHLIKTRGQQVTLRCSPKSGHDTVSWYQQALGQGPQFIFQYYEEEERQRGNFPDRFSGHQFPNYSSELNVNALLLGDSALYLCASRRDPRSYNEQFFGPGTRLTVL.

This clone was recorded only once. The chain recombines TRBV7-2 with TRBJ1-2; TRBD1 matches 7 bases. After removal of 3 bases from V and 4 bases from J, the junction contained 2 bases not matched to a gene. This CDR3 comprises 13 residues. Germline V gene lookup returns CDR1 SGHTA and CDR2 FQGNSA. CDR3 in amino acids: CASSFRQGYGYTF. The CDR3 region has the DNA TGTGCCAGCAGCTTTAGACAGGGCTATGGCTACACCTTC.

V gene TRBV5-6 combines with J gene TRBJ1-1, with D unresolved. Trimming stripped 1 base from V and 5 bases from J, with 27 bases between. Germline values: CDR1 SGHDT, CDR2 YYEEEE. CDR3 length: 19 residues. In nucleotides, the CDR3 is TGTGCCAGCAGCTTGAACTACCCTGGCATTTACTCTAACCCAACTGAAGCTTTCTTT. Translated: CASSLNYPGIYSNPTEAFF.

The chain employs TRBV5-5 and TRBJ2-5, with 7 bases identical to TRBD1. CDR1 and CDR2 (germline): SGHKS, YYEKEE (reference sequence). Unmatched junction bases numbered 5, after V lost 2 bases and J lost 4 bases. This CDR3 has 14 amino acids. The CDR3 nucleotides are TGTGCCAGCAGCTTCGGGACAGATGGAGAGACCCAGTACTTC. It codes for CASSFGTDGETQYF. The variable domain in full, completed from reference TRBV5-5 and TRBJ2-5, reads DAGVTQSPTHLIKTRGQQVTLRCSPISGHKSVSWYQQVLGQGPQFIFQYYEKEERGRGNFPDRFSARQFPNYSSELNVNALLLGDSALYLCASSFGTDGETQYFGPGTRLLVL.